This T cell receptor beta chain was captured in a study of blood T cell repertoires in COVID-19 (dated by TCRdb to the early 2020s). Study-wide context: Samples covering the acute and convalescent phases of COVID-19 were provided by collaborators in the United States, Italy and Spain. The material from the prospective study consisted of cDNA or gDNA derived from T cells, B-cell-depleted T cells, or PBMCs. The dataset comprised deeply sampled blood TCRbeta repertoires from subjects exposed to, actively infected with, or recovered from COVID-19. A freely available public database, intended as a resource for researchers studying the immune response to SARS-CoV-2, is where the repertoires were released. The samples were drawn from the first 160 participants of the ongoing ImmuneRACE study and from some 1,300 subjects provided by 6 global collaborators. Sample metadata almost always included a de-identified subject ID, COVID-19 status, age in years and sex. HLA class I and class II types, where available, came from metadata supplied by the sample provider rather than from assay-based typing. General findings and caveats noted by the study authors: How much clinical and demographic metadata was included differed by source and by participant, and the metadata was provided uncurated.

TCRbeta CDR3 regions were amplified from genomic DNA using the immunoSEQ Assay, a bias-controlled multiplex PCR. In the original analysis: The number of nucleated cells in each sample was estimated by amplification of reference gene primers within the assay. To quantify the absolute abundance of each unique TCRbeta CDR3 rearrangement, sequence reads were collapsed and filtered. For each sample, productive Simpson clonality was calculated by taking the square root of Simpson's diversity index across productive rearrangements. This immuneACCESS table, as held by TCRdb, lists in-frame sequences with V and J called but not all clones. Of the missing ones, under half trace to an unresolved V gene in checked studies; the others have no known cause. For V, J and clone size, that table is used; D and trimming come from the DNA. The sample yields some 180,000 clones; more than 70% were counted once. The top ten clones comprise under 6.5% of the sample.

Taken from cysteine to phenylalanine, the CDR3 has 15 residues. Only the CDR3 part of the read is kept: 45 bases, read in frame from the first base. Trimming accounts for 3 bases at V and 6 bases at J, while the number of junction bases matched to no gene is 6. Remarks on this clone: The target of this receptor is not known. Per-base quality was not reported, and no clone a single base away is much larger than it.

Whole blood was collected in K2EDTA tubes by collaborating institutions according to the institutions' own protocols. Collaborator samples were shipped for TCRbeta analysis as frozen whole blood, isolated PBMCs, or DNA extracted from either sample type. The specimen was peripheral blood. The rearranged chain carries TRBV23-1 and TRBJ1-2; TRBD1 matches 11 bases in the middle. TRBV23-1 is designated an ORF whose function remains uncertain. The source is a man aged 40-49 years with active or convalescent COVID-19. The CDR3 reads CASSHRMDRGHGYTF. The DNA sequence follows: TGCGCCAGCAGTCACAGAATGGACAGGGGGCATGGCTACACCTTC.